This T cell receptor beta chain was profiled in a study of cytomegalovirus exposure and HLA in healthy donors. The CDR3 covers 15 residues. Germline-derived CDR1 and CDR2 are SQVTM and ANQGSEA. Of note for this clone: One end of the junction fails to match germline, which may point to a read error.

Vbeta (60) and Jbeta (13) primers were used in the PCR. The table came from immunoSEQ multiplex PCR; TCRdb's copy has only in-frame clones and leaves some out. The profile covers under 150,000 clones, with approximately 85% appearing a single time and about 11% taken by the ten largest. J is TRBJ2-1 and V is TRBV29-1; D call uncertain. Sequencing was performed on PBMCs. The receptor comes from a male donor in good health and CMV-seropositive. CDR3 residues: CSVEWQRRSYDEQFF. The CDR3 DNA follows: TGCAGCGTTGAATGGCAGCGCCGCTCCTACGATGAGCAGTTCTTC.